The 21 T cell receptor beta chains in this list originate from one sample, sequenced in a study of T cell changes during pregnancy in multiple sclerosis. This table comes from immunoSEQ multiplex PCR, and its TCRdb copy is limited to in-frame clones, with some not included. The data contain 30,000 or so clones, around 89% of them singletons. Sequenced here: CD8+ T cells from peripheral blood mononuclear cells, sampled after pregnancy. These receptors were collected from a female donor with multiple sclerosis, enrolled in a pregnancy study.

This clone showed up just a few times. The chain employs TRBV2 and TRBJ2-3, with TRBD2 matching over 7 bases. V lost 3 bases, J lost 8 bases, and 14 bases stayed unmatched. Germline CDR1 reads SNHLY; CDR2 reads FYNNEI. The CDR3 totals 16 residues. CDR3 protein: CASSERGAGKAGTQYF. The DNA for the CDR3 is TGTGCCAGCAGTGAGAGGGGAGCGGGAAAGGCAGGTACGCAGTATTTT.

In its sample, this clone was seen once. The genes are TRBV30 and TRBJ2-6; 9 bases are shared with TRBD1. The CDR3 runs 17 residues. The germline V gene has CDR1 GTSNPN and CDR2 SVGIG (reference sequence). DNA for the CDR3: TGTGCGCGGACCTCTAGGGACAGGGTAACTGGGGCCAACGTCCTGACTTTC. Amino acid sequence: CARTSRDRVTGANVLTF.

This clone has only a few counts. The rearrangement uses TRBV6-4 and TRBJ2-1, with a possible D match to TRBD2 (6 bases). Per the germline V gene, CDR1 is MRHNA and CDR2 is SNTAGT. CDR3 length equals 15 residues. V was shortened by 3 bases and J by 5 bases, with 14 bases between the two germline ends. This CDR3 is CASSEDEEGHNEQFF. The DNA of the CDR3 is TGTGCCAGCAGTGAGGACGAGGAGGGGCACAATGAGCAGTTCTTC.

A few counts support this clone. V is TRBV4-3 and J is TRBJ2-1, with 9 bases identical to TRBD2. Looked up from germline, CDR1 is LGHNA and CDR2 is YSLEER. The CDR3 is 16 residues long. V was clipped by 0 bases and J by 0 bases; unmatched bases: 0. The CDR3 spells CASSQEAGGSYNEQFF. The CDR3 DNA sequence: TGCGCCAGCAGCCAAGAAGCGGGAGGCTCCTACAATGAGCAGTTCTTC.

This sequence joins TRBV7-2 and TRBJ1-2; D is perhaps TRBD1 (5 bases). Trimming pared 1 base from V and 3 bases from J, leaving 15 bases between. The CDR3 consists of 16 residues. Germline CDR1 SGHTA, CDR2 FQGNSA. The CDR3 spells CASSLEPIQGHYGYTF. The CDR3 coding sequence is TGTGCCAGCAGCTTAGAGCCTATTCAGGGCCACTATGGCTACACCTTC.

The CDR3 bases are TGTGCCAGCAGCCCGCTAACCATAAGAGGCCATGGCTACACCTTC. Translated: CASSPLTIRGHGYTF. J is TRBJ1-2 and V is TRBV6-1; D call uncertain. Germline CDR1 is MNHNS and CDR2 is SASEGT. The CDR3 is made up of 15 amino acids. V lost 6 bases, J lost 6 bases, and 20 bases lay in between.

The V call is TRBV7-6, the J call TRBJ1-5; D perhaps matches TRBD1 (6 bases). Germline CDR1 SGHVS, CDR2 FNYEAQ. V lost 5 bases, J lost 0 bases, and 17 bases lay in between. The CDR3 runs to 17 residues. The CDR3 loop is CASSLTGGADSNQPQHF. DNA for the CDR3: TGTGCCAGCAGCCTGACGGGGGGGGCAGATAGCAATCAGCCCCAGCATTTT.

The rearrangement joins TRBV7-9 to TRBJ2-7; 9 bases map to TRBD1. This CDR3 spans 14 amino acids. Germline lookup yields CDR1 SEHNR and CDR2 FQNEAQ (reference sequence). V was clipped by 5 bases and J by 4 bases; unmatched bases: 6. CDR3 coding DNA: TGTGCCAGCAGCCGACGGGACAGGGTTTACGAGCAGTACTTC. It yields the protein CASSRRDRVYEQYF.

The chain uses TRBV7-9 and TRBJ1-1; D might be TRBD1 (5 bases). The V end lost 8 bases, the J end lost 5 bases, and 9 bases lay between the germline ends. This CDR3 has 11 residues. Germline CDR1 reads SEHNR; CDR2 reads FQNEAQ (reference sequence). The CDR3 here is CASSRQTEAFF. The CDR3 region has the DNA TGTGCCAGCTCGAGACAGACTGAAGCTTTCTTT.

This clone has more than one count but fewer than ten. The V call is TRBV6-6, the J call TRBJ2-7; 7 bases align to TRBD1. With 0 bases clipped from V and 3 bases from J, the junction kept 2 bases outside the gene matches. The CDR3 loop spans 14 amino acids. Germline CDR1 reads MNHNY; CDR2 reads SVGAGI (reference sequence). The CDR3 DNA is TGTGCCAGCAGTTACTCAGCAGGGGGCTACGAGCAGTACTTC. Translating it yields CASSYSAGGYEQYF.

The V and J genes are TRBV2 and TRBJ2-5; D unclear. V gave up 7 bases and J gave up 5 bases, with 8 bases separating them. Germline CDR1 reads SNHLY; CDR2 reads FYNNEI. This CDR3 comprises 11 residues. The CDR3 is CASTRGETQYF. The CDR3 nucleotides are TGTGCCAGCACCCGCGGCGAGACCCAGTACTTC. Full variable domain (missing parts from reference TRBV2 and TRBJ2-5): EPEVTQTPSHQVTQMGQEVILRCVPISNHLYFYWYRQILGQKVEFLVSFYNNEISEKSEIFDDQFSVERPDGSNFTLKIRSTKLEDSAMYFCASTRGETQYFGPGTRLLVL.

This chain links TRBV7-2 with TRBJ2-4; TRBD2 matches at 8 bases. CDR3 length: 15 residues. From germline, CDR1 is SGHTA and CDR2 FQGNSA. J gave up 6 bases and V 2 bases, and 6 bases lay outside the gene matches. The CDR3, as DNA: TGTGCCAGCAGCTTAACGTCTAGCGGGCTAAACATTCAGTACTTC. It is translated as CASSLTSSGLNIQYF.

V and J are TRBV6-5 and TRBJ1-1; 7 bases are a match to TRBD1. The germline CDR1 and CDR2 sequences are MNHEY and SVGAGI. The J segment lost 5 bases and the V segment lost 0 bases, leaving 3 bases of the junction unmatched. The CDR3 totals 14 residues. In DNA, the CDR3 is TGTGCCAGCAGTTACTCCCAGGGGGATACTGAAGCTTTCTTT. Encoded protein: CASSYSQGDTEAFF.

This chain connects TRBV2 to TRBJ2-7; 11 nucleotides match TRBD2. Germline V gene lookup returns CDR1 SNHLY and CDR2 FYNNEI. The CDR3 sequence is 18 residues long. V dropped 5 bases and J dropped 3; count of bases not matched to a gene: 15. CDR3 nucleotide sequence: TGTGCCAGCAGTCTTGTTAGCGGGAGGGCCTATAGTCTCTACGAGCAGTACTTC. It is translated as CASSLVSGRAYSLYEQYF. Full variable domain (rest looked up from reference TRBV2 and TRBJ2-7): EPEVTQTPSHQVTQMGQEVILRCVPISNHLYFYWYRQILGQKVEFLVSFYNNEISEKSEIFDDQFSVERPDGSNFTLKIRSTKLEDSAMYFCASSLVSGRAYSLYEQYFGPGTRLTVT.

The chain carries TRBV5-6 and TRBJ2-7, with a possible D match to TRBD2 (6 bases). CDR3 size: 16 residues. V dropped 5 bases and J dropped 0 bases, with 18 bases sitting between them. Germline V gives CDR1 SGHDT, CDR2 YYEEEE. CDR3 amino acids: CASRSWEEVFSYEQYF. The CDR3 DNA reads as TGTGCCAGCAGGTCTTGGGAGGAGGTGTTCTCCTACGAGCAGTACTTC. Full variable domain (missing parts from reference TRBV5-6 and TRBJ2-7): DAGVTQSPTHLIKTRGQQVTLRCSPKSGHDTVSWYQQALGQGPQFIFQYYEEEERQRGNFPDRFSGHQFPNYSSELNVNALLLGDSALYLCASRSWEEVFSYEQYFGPGTRLTVT.

This chain connects TRBV9 to TRBJ1-2; 8 bases line up with TRBD1. CDR3 length: 13 amino acids. Per the germline V gene, CDR1 is SGDLS and CDR2 is YYNGEE. The V gene end was trimmed by 2 bases and the J gene end by 6 bases; junction bases not matched to a gene: 3. The CDR3 sequence: CASSVGQGNGYTF. CDR3 coding DNA: TGTGCCAGCAGCGTCGGACAGGGTAATGGCTACACCTTC.

The gene calls are TRBV19 and TRBJ1-5; 8 positions agree with TRBD1. This CDR3 has 15 amino acids. After removal of 5 bases from V and 5 bases from J, the junction contained 8 bases not matched to a gene. Per the germline V gene, CDR1 is LNHDA and CDR2 is SQIVND (reference sequence). The CDR3 protein is CASSYDDRGHQPQHF. CDR3 DNA: TGTGCCAGTAGTTACGACGACAGGGGCCATCAGCCCCAGCATTTT.

This clone was detected a few times. The chain recombines TRBV13 with TRBJ2-1; tentative D call: TRBD1 (6 bases). This CDR3 is built from 12 residues. Germline V gene sequence: CDR1 PRHDT, CDR2 FYEKMQ (reference sequence). V was trimmed by 8 bases and J by 4 bases, leaving 9 bases between them. The CDR3 region has the DNA TGTGCCAGCTCAGGGGAGTACAATGAGCAGTTCTTC. Its protein is CASSGEYNEQFF. Complete variable domain (other parts from reference TRBV13 and TRBJ2-1): AAGVIQSPRHLIKEKRETATLKCYPIPRHDTVYWYQQGPGQDPQFLISFYEKMQSDKGSIPDRFSAQQFSDYHSELNMSSLELGDSALYFCASSGEYNEQFFGPGTRLTVL.

The chain employs TRBV27 and TRBJ1-1, with D tentatively TRBD1 (5 bases). The V end lost 4 bases, the J end lost 5 bases, and 14 bases lay between the germline ends. The CDR3 is 14 amino acids. CDR1 and CDR2 (germline): MNHEY, SMNVEV (reference sequence). This CDR3 reads CASSSSAGWTEAFF. The CDR3 DNA reads TGTGCCAGCAGTTCATCAGCAGGGTGGACTGAAGCTTTCTTT.

This clone appeared a single time. This sequence joins TRBV6-5 and TRBJ2-3; 9 nucleotides match TRBD1. CDR3 length equals 14 residues. CDR1 MNHEY and CDR2 SVGAGI come from the germline V gene. The V and J ends lost 7 bases and 4 bases, in that order; junction bases with no gene match: 6. This CDR3 is CASNRRDRADTQYF. The CDR3 DNA reads TGTGCCAGCAACCGCCGGGACAGGGCAGATACGCAGTATTTT.

V gene TRBV5-6 combines with J gene TRBJ2-7; TRBD2 agrees at 13 bases. The CDR3 extends over 15 amino acids. Germline values: CDR1 SGHDT, CDR2 YYEEEE. V lost 0 bases and J lost 5; bases outside the gene matches: 2. The CDR3 loop is CASSLVGLAGDEQYF. CDR3 nucleotide sequence: TGTGCCAGCAGCTTGGTCGGACTAGCGGGAGACGAGCAGTACTTC.